Below are 25 T cell receptor beta chains sequenced from a single sample in a study of blood T cells in healthy people across ages. A second PCR of roughly 7 to 11 cycles used a sample-barcoded 5' primer and a J-beta primer mix. MiXCR was run by TCRdb on the 5' RACE reads, yielding one entry per CDR3 protein. The repertoire holds hundreds of thousands of distinct CDR3 sequences, with 45% to 50% as singletons. Sample: blood. The source is a woman aged 60 to 75 in good health.

This clonotype appeared a few times. V is TRBV29-1 and J is TRBJ2-7; perhaps TRBD1 as D (5 bases). CDR1 is SQVTM, CDR2 ANQGSEA, per germline. Trimming stripped 7 bases from V and 7 bases from J, with 17 bases between. CDR3 length: 12 residues. CDR3 bases: TGCAGCGCCCTTCGACAGAAAGGGGAGCAGTACTTC. Translated, it gives CSALRQKGEQYF.

The genes are TRBV11-2 and TRBJ2-1, with D hard to call. V lost 1 base to trimming and J lost 2 bases, with 9 bases between them. The CDR3 has 15 residues. From germline, CDR1 is SGHAT and CDR2 FQNNGV. The CDR3 protein is CASSLGVVAYNEQFF. For the CDR3, the DNA is TGTGCCAGCAGCTTAGGGGTCGTTGCCTACAATGAGCAGTTCTTC.

The rearrangement uses TRBV7-8 and TRBJ1-1; maybe TRBD1 (5 bases). Germline CDR1 SGHVS, CDR2 FQNEAQ. Trimming took 5 bases from V and 5 from J, leaving 9 bases between them. This CDR3 region has 12 residues. CDR3: CASSVRVTEAFF. The CDR3 DNA is TGTGCCAGCAGCGTCAGGGTTACTGAAGCTTTCTTT.

This clonotype has more than one count but fewer than ten. In DNA, the CDR3 is TGTGCCAGCGGCATTACGGCGAATTCACCCCTCCACTTT. It yields the protein CASGITANSPLHF. The chain recombines TRBV7-3 with TRBJ1-6; D unclear. Per germline, CDR1 SGHTA and CDR2 FQGTGA. The CDR3 loop spans 13 amino acids. V gave up 8 bases and J gave up 7 bases, with 12 bases separating them.

This clonotype was seen a few times. The chain employs TRBV6-2 or TRBV6-3 and TRBJ2-7; the match to TRBD2 covers 12 bases. The assigned J gene may be wrong: the sequence end matches TRBJ2-5 better. The germline CDR1 and CDR2 sequences are MNHEY and SVGEGT. This CDR3 comprises 14 residues. For the CDR3, the DNA is TGTGCCAGCAGACTAGCGGGAGGAGGGGAGACCCAGTACTTC. As protein: CASRLAGGGETQYF.

The chain is built from TRBV4-3 and TRBJ2-1; TRBD1 agrees at 8 bases. The CDR3 is made up of 18 amino acids. CDR1 is LGHNA, CDR2 YSLEER, per germline. With V trimmed by 0 bases and J by 4 bases, 11 bases remained unmatched. The chain's CDR3 is CASSQDPFRTGLYNEQFF. The CDR3 DNA is TGCGCCAGCAGCCAAGATCCCTTCCGGACAGGGTTGTACAATGAGCAGTTCTTC.

This clonotype was seen a handful of times. The chain carries TRBV6-2 or TRBV6-3 and TRBJ2-1, with 11 bases fitting TRBD2. The J call may be wrong; the DNA end is better matched by TRBJ2-7. The germline gives CDR1 MNHEY, CDR2 SVGEGT. The CDR3 spans 16 residues. The CDR3 here is CASRAIAGGIYNEQYF. The CDR3 bases are TGTGCCAGCAGGGCTATAGCGGGAGGGATATACAATGAGCAGTACTTC.

The V and J genes are TRBV7-2 and TRBJ1-1; tentative D call: TRBD1 (6 bases). This CDR3 contains 12 residues. Germline V gene data show CDR1 as SGHTA and CDR2 as FQGNSA. Trimming pared 5 bases from V and 7 bases from J, leaving 11 bases between. CDR3 nucleotide sequence: TGTGCCAGCAGCGGAGGGACACGTGAAGCTTTCTTT. Encoded protein: CASSGGTREAFF.

The CDR3 DNA is TGTGCCATCTCCGCCCAGCGGGCTGACAATGAGCAGTTCTTC. This sequence encodes CAISAQRADNEQFF. The chain has TRBV10-3 and TRBJ2-1; D is possibly TRBD2 (6 bases). Germline assignment: CDR1 ENHRY and CDR2 SYGVKD. CDR3 length: 14 residues. V lost 8 bases to trimming and J lost 5 bases, with 16 bases between them.

The gene calls are TRBV5-1 and TRBJ2-1; 11 bases line up with TRBD2. The CDR3 is 15 amino acids. From germline, CDR1 is SGHRS and CDR2 YFSETQ. The V segment lost 4 bases and the J segment 4 bases; nucleotides outside the gene matches: 4. CDR3 bases: TGCGCCAGCAGCCCGCGGACTAGCGGGTACAATGAGCAGTTCTTC. Translating it yields CASSPRTSGYNEQFF.

This clonotype has just a few counts. The genes are TRBV4-3 and TRBJ2-7; the match to TRBD2 covers 10 bases. This CDR3 contains 15 residues. Germline V gene data show CDR1 as LGHNA and CDR2 as YSLEER. V dropped 0 bases and J dropped 5; count of bases not matched to a gene: 4. CDR3: CASSQEGLAGDEQYF. CDR3 DNA sequence: TGCGCCAGCAGCCAAGAGGGCCTAGCGGGAGACGAGCAGTACTTC.

The chain has TRBV20-1 and TRBJ2-4, with D unresolved. V gave up 2 bases and J gave up 13 bases, with 12 bases separating them. CDR3 length: 11 amino acids. Germline CDR1 reads DFQATT; CDR2 reads SNEGSKA (reference sequence). CDR3 protein: CSARRLKGQYF. CDR3 sequence (DNA): TGCAGTGCTAGAAGATTGAAAGGGCAGTACTTC.

This clonotype was counted a few times. CDR3 protein: CASTDWIGETQYF. The CDR3 nucleotides read TGTGCCAGCACCGACTGGATTGGAGAGACCCAGTACTTC. The V and J genes are TRBV25-1 and TRBJ2-5; D gene uncertain. V was trimmed by 7 bases and J by 4 bases, leaving 13 bases between them. Germline V CDR1 and CDR2: MGHDK, SYGVNS. The CDR3 is 13 residues long. The variable domain in full, with the rest retrieved from reference TRBV25-1 and TRBJ2-5, is EADIYQTPRYLVIGTGKKITLECSQTMGHDKMYWYQQDPGMELHLIHYSYGVNSTEKGDLSSESTVSRIRTEHFPLTLESARPSHTSQYLCASTDWIGETQYFGPGTRLLVL.

The CDR3 DNA reads TGTGCCATCTCCCGTGGCGAGCGGGAGAGCTTCGAGCAGTACTTC. This codes for CAISRGERESFEQYF. V and J are TRBV10-3 and TRBJ2-4, with 8 nucleotides matching TRBD2. The DNA end favors TRBJ2-7, so the J call may be wrong. This CDR3 contains 15 residues. CDR1 is ENHRY, CDR2 SYGVKD, per germline.

This clonotype was counted between two and nine times. The J gene is TRBJ2-3, the V gene TRBV7-2; 8 bases are shared with TRBD2. This CDR3 region has 17 residues. With 2 bases clipped from V and 2 bases from J, the junction kept 9 bases outside the gene matches. Germline CDR1 is SGHTA and CDR2 is FQGNSA. The CDR3 coding sequence is TGTGCCAGCAGCTTATTGCGGATAGCGGGATACACAGATACGCAGTATTTT. This encodes CASSLLRIAGYTDTQYF. Full variable domain (remainder filled in from reference TRBV7-2 and TRBJ2-3): GAGVSQSPSNKVTEKGKDVELRCDPISGHTALYWYRQSLGQGLEFLIYFQGNSAPDKSGLPSDRFSAERTGGSVSTLTIQRTQQEDSAVYLCASSLLRIAGYTDTQYFGPGTRLTVL.

This chain connects TRBV6-2 or TRBV6-3 to TRBJ2-3; the match to TRBD2 covers 9 bases. The CDR3 totals 18 residues. The ends lost 7 bases at V and 0 bases at J; junction bases unmatched: 14. The germline V gene has CDR1 MNHEY and CDR2 SVGEGT. CDR3 protein: CASKGAGGSSSSTDTQYF. In DNA form, the CDR3 reads TGTGCCAGCAAAGGCGCGGGAGGGTCGTCATCTAGCACAGATACGCAGTATTTT.

The chain is built from TRBV9 and TRBJ2-2; TRBD1 is a possible D gene (6 bases). CDR1 and CDR2 from the germline V gene are SGDLS and YYNGEE. CDR3 length: 15 residues. Trimming removed 0 bases at V and 5 bases at J, with 11 bases between. The CDR3 protein is CASSVEGVGTGELFF. The CDR3 DNA sequence: TGTGCCAGCAGCGTAGAGGGGGTTGGGACCGGGGAGCTGTTTTTT.

The rearrangement joins TRBV27 to TRBJ1-5, with TRBD1 matching 9 bases. Germline CDR1 reads MNHEY; CDR2 reads SMNVEV (reference sequence). V shed 8 bases, J shed 10 bases, and the junction held 9 bases outside the gene matches. The CDR3 contains 13 residues. CDR3 amino acids: CASGRQGVGPQHF. CDR3 DNA: TGTGCCAGCGGTAGACAGGGGGTAGGACCCCAGCATTTT.

This chain connects TRBV4-3 to TRBJ2-1, with 11 nucleotides matching TRBD2. The CDR3 contains 17 residues. J was trimmed by 13 bases and V by 0 bases; bases with no gene match: 14. Germline CDR1 LGHNA, CDR2 YSLEER. CDR3 DNA sequence: TGCGCCAGCAGCCAAGATGCTTCCTTAGCGGGAGGGCCTGGACAGTTCTTC. It yields the protein CASSQDASLAGGPGQFF.

The J gene is TRBJ2-3, the V gene TRBV20-1, with no clear D. V was trimmed by 5 bases and J by 0 bases, leaving 9 bases between them. This CDR3 has 13 amino acids. Germline V CDR1 and CDR2: DFQATT, SNEGSKA (reference sequence). The CDR3 spells CSARTTSTDTQYF. The CDR3 nucleotides read TGCAGTGCTCGGACCACTAGCACAGATACGCAGTATTTT.

There are a few counts of this clonotype. This chain links TRBV6-6 with TRBJ2-3; D gene uncertain. The CDR3 consists of 12 residues. Between the trimmed V and J ends, which lost 6 bases and 6 bases, there was a span of 10 bases. Germline V gene lookup returns CDR1 MNHNY and CDR2 SVGAGI (reference sequence). The CDR3 reads CASSRPTDTQYF. Written as DNA, the CDR3 is TGTGCCAGCAGCCGGCCCACCGATACGCAGTATTTT.

The chain is built from TRBV10-3 and TRBJ2-7, with 9 bases aligning to TRBD1. This CDR3 has 14 amino acids. From germline, CDR1 is ENHRY and CDR2 SYGVKD. The ends lost 11 bases at V and 7 bases at J; junction bases unmatched: 15. CDR3 residues: CAALGQGLREEQYF. CDR3 nucleotide sequence: TGTGCCGCCCTAGGACAGGGGCTTAGAGAAGAGCAGTACTTC.

This clonotype was seen a handful of times. The chain combines TRBV10-3 with TRBJ2-3; 9 bases agree with TRBD2. Germline CDR1 ENHRY, CDR2 SYGVKD. Trimming removed 1 base from V and 5 bases from J; junction bases left unmatched: 7. This CDR3 has 16 residues. CDR3 in DNA: TGTGCCATCAGTGAGTTTAGCGGGAGAGCCCAAGATACGCAGTATTTT. Translating it yields CAISEFSGRAQDTQYF.

The V and J genes are TRBV5-1 and TRBJ1-4, with D hard to call. This CDR3 comprises 14 residues. The germline CDR1 and CDR2 sequences are SGHRS and YFSETQ. V was clipped by 4 bases and J by 4 bases, with 11 bases between them. The CDR3 spells CASSPTPGNEKLFF. For the CDR3, the DNA is TGCGCCAGCAGCCCGACCCCGGGTAATGAAAAACTGTTTTTT.

This clonotype came up a few times. This chain connects TRBV7-9 to TRBJ2-7; D perhaps matches TRBD2 (5 bases). CDR1 is SEHNR, CDR2 FQNEAQ, per germline (reference sequence). Trimming took off 7 bases at V and 2 bases at J, with 18 bases between the two ends. The length of the CDR3 is 15 residues. The CDR3 nucleotides are TGTGCCAGCACCAAACCGGGGTCTGGGACCTACGAGCAGTACTTC. Protein product: CASTKPGSGTYEQYF.